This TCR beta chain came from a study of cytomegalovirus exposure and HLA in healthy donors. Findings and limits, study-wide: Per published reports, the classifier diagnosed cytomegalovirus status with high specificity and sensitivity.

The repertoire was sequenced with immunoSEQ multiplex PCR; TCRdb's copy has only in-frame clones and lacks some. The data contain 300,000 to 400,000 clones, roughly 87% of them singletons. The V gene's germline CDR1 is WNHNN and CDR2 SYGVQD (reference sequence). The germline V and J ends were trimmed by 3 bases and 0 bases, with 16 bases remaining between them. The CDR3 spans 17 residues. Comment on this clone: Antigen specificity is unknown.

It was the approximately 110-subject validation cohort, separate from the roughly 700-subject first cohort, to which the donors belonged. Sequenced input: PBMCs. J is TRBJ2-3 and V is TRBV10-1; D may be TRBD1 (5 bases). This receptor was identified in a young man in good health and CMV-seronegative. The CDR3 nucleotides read TGCGCCAGCAGTGATATGACAGCTCCTACTAGCACAGATACGCAGTATTTT. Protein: CASSDMTAPTSTDTQYF.